The 2 T cell receptor beta chains reported below all come from one sample, sequenced in a study of blood T cell repertoires in COVID-19. Sequencing was performed with immunoSEQ multiplex PCR; in TCRdb, only in-frame clones are kept and a portion is missing. The sample shows about 150,000 clones, around 80% of them seen only once. Input material: PBMCs or T cells enriched from blood (not recorded which). These receptors were obtained from a man in his forties or fifties who had recovered from COVID-19.

The rearrangement links TRBV2 to TRBJ1-1, with D unclear. The V end was cut by 6 bases, the J end by 10 bases, with 12 bases between. Germline CDR1 and CDR2: SNHLY and FYNNEI. The CDR3 extends over 11 amino acids. CDR3 DNA: TGTGCCAGCAGCCTTCAATACTTAGCTTTCTTT. Encoded protein: CASSLQYLAFF.

The V gene is TRBV18, the J gene TRBJ2-1; the match to TRBD1 covers 8 bases. There are 15 residues in the CDR3. The V gene's germline CDR1 is KGHSH and CDR2 LQKENI. J was trimmed by 7 bases and V by 3 bases; bases with no gene match: 8. CDR3 protein: CASSPTGVMRNEQFF. The CDR3 region has the DNA TGTGCCAGCTCACCGACAGGGGTTATGAGGAATGAGCAGTTCTTC.